Given below is one T cell receptor (beta chain) in context. UMIs accompanied the 5'RACE template switching by which TCR beta cDNA was made. Reanalyzing the 5' RACE reads, TCRdb keeps one entry per CDR3 protein, without DNA. The listing contains hundreds of thousands of distinct CDR3 sequences. These data belong to a study of T cells expressing NK-cell markers. Turning to the study itself: Sorted CD3+CD56+NKG2C+, CD3+CD56+NKG2C- and CD3+CD56-NKG2C+ T-cell subsets were beta-chain profiled. Eight donors were sequenced, of whom seven were HCMV-seropositive, while the remaining one was HCMV-seronegative.

Germline CDR1 and CDR2: MNHEY and SVGEGT. The CDR3 loop spans 15 amino acids. The sample was blood T cells: a sorted CD56 or NKG2C T cell subset, CD4+ or CD8+ T cells, or bulk PBMC T cells (not recorded which). The chain combines TRBV6-2 or TRBV6-3 with TRBJ2-1; the TCRdb call, TRBD2, lacks DNA for checking. The TCR comes from a man aged 18 to 30 in good health. The CDR3 sequence: CASSYGPSSYNEQFF.